A few counts support the clone carrying this T cell receptor (beta chain). This specimen belongs to a study of T cells in Graves' hyperthyroidism and ophthalmopathy. From RNA transcripts, TCR beta CDR3 regions were amplified. A set of HTBI primers served as the primers for a first-round RT-PCR of the TCR CDR3. MiXCR, run by TCRdb on the multiplex PCR reads, gives a single entry per CDR3 protein. The sample lists roughly 530,000 distinct CDR3 sequences, under 20% occurring once. Any patient presenting with uncontrolled infection, other autoimmune disease, pregnancy or lactation was left out. Isolation of PBMCs was performed on around 9.3 ml fresh peripheral blood. Germline lookup yields CDR1 MDHEN and CDR2 SYDVKM. The ends were cut back, 3 bases at V and 11 bases at J, with 14 bases in the middle. This CDR3 has 13 residues.

The sequencing input was blood. This receptor was obtained from a woman aged 18-29 years with Graves' ophthalmopathy. The chain joins TRBV28 to TRBJ2-4, with D unresolved. CDR3 sequence reads: CASSFLDRRFQYF. In DNA form, the CDR3 reads TGTGCCAGCAGTTTCCTCGACCGCCGCTTTCAGTACTTC.